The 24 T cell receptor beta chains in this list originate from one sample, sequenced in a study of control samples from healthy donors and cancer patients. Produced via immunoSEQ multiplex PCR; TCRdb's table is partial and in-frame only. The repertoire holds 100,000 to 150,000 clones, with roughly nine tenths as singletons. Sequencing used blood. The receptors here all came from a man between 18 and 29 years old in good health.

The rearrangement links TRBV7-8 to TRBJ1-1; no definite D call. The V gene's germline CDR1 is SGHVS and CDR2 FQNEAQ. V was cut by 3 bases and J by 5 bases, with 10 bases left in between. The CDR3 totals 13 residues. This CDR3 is CASSFDSRTEAFF. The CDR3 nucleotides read TGTGCCAGCAGCTTCGATTCTCGGACTGAAGCTTTCTTT.

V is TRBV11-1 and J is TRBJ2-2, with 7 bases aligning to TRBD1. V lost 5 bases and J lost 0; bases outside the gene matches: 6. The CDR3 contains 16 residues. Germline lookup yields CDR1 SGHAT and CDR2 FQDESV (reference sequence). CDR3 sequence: CASSHRDSTNTGELFF. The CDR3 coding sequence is TGTGCCAGCAGCCATCGGGACAGCACGAACACCGGGGAGCTGTTTTTT.

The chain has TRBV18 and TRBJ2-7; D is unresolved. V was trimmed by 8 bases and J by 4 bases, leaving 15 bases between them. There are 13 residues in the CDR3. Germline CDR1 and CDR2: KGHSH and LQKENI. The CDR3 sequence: CASRVKGRYEQYF. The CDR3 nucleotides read TGTGCCAGCCGAGTAAAGGGTAGGTACGAGCAGTACTTC. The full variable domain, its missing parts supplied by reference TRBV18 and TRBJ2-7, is NAGVMQNPRHLVRRRGQEARLRCSPMKGHSHVYWYRQLPEEGLKFMVYLQKENIIDESGMPKERFSAEFPKEGPSILRIQQVVRGDSAAYFCASRVKGRYEQYFGPGTRLTVT.

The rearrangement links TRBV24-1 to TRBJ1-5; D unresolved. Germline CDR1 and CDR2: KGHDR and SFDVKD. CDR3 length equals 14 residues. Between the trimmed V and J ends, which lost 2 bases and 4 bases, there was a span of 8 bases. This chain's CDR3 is CATSDSLRNQPQHF. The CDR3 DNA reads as TGTGCCACCAGTGATTCCCTTAGGAATCAGCCCCAGCATTTT.

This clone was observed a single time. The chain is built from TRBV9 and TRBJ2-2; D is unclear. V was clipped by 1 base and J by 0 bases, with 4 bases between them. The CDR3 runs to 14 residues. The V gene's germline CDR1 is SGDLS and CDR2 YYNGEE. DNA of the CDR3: TGTGCCAGCAGCGTATATACGAACACCGGGGAGCTGTTTTTT. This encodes CASSVYTNTGELFF.

The CDR3 reads CASSLEYRGYTF. The CDR3 DNA follows: TGTGCCAGCAGCTTAGAGTATAGGGGCTACACCTTC. The chain employs TRBV7-9 and TRBJ1-2; D is uncertain. Germline V gene lookup returns CDR1 SEHNR and CDR2 FQNEAQ (reference sequence). The V end lost 1 base, the J end lost 8 bases, and 8 bases lay between the germline ends. The CDR3 consists of 12 residues.

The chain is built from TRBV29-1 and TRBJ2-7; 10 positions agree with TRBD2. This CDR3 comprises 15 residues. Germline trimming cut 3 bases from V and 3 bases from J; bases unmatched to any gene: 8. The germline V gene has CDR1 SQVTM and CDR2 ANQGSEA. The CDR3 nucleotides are TGCAGCGTTGACCATATGGCTAGCGGGAGCTACGAGCAGTACTTC. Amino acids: CSVDHMASGSYEQYF.

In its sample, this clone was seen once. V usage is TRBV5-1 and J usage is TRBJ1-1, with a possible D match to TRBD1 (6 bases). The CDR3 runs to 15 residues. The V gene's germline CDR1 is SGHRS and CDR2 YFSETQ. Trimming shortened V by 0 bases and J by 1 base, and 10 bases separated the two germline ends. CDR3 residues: CASSLGGTRNTEAFF. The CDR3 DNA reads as TGCGCCAGCAGCTTGGGGGGGACACGGAACACTGAAGCTTTCTTT. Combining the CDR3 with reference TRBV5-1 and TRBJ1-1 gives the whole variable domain KAGVTQTPRYLIKTRGQQVTLSCSPISGHRSVSWYQQTPGQGLQFLFEYFSETQRNKGNFPGRFSGRQFSNSRSEMNVSTLELGDSALYLCASSLGGTRNTEAFFGQGTRLTVV.

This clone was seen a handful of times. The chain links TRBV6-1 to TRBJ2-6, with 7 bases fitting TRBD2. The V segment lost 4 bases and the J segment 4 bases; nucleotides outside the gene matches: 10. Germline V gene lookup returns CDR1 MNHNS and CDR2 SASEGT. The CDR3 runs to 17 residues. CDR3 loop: CASSAPSGPSGANVLTF. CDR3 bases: TGTGCCAGCAGTGCGCCTAGCGGCCCCTCCGGGGCCAACGTCCTGACTTTC.

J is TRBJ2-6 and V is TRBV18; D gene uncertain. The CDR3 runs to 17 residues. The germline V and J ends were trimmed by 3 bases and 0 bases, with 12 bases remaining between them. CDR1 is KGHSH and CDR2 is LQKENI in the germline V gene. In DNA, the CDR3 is TGTGCCAGCTCACCGGGTATGTGGAACTCTGGGGCCAACGTCCTGACTTTC. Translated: CASSPGMWNSGANVLTF.

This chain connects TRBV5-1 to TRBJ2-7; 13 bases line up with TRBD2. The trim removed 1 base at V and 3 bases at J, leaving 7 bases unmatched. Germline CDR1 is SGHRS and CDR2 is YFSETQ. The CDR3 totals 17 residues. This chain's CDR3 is CASSLKLAGGTFYEQYF. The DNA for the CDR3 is TGCGCCAGCAGCTTGAAACTAGCGGGAGGGACTTTCTACGAGCAGTACTTC.

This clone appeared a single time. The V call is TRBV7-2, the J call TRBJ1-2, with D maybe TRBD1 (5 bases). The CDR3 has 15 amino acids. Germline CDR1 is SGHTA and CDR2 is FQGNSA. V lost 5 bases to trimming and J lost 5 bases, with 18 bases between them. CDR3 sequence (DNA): TGTGCCAGCAGCAGGGACGGTAGTTTGCTTTATGGCTACACCTTC. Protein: CASSRDGSLLYGYTF. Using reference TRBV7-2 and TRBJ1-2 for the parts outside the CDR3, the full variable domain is GAGVSQSPSNKVTEKGKDVELRCDPISGHTALYWYRQSLGQGLEFLIYFQGNSAPDKSGLPSDRFSAERTGGSVSTLTIQRTQQEDSAVYLCASSRDGSLLYGYTFGSGTRLTVV.

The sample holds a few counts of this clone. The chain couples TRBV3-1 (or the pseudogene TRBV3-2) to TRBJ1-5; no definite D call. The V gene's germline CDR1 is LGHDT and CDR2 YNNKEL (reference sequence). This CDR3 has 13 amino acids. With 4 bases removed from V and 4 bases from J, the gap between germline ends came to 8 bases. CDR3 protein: CASSRGSNQPQHF. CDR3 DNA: TGTGCCAGCAGCCGAGGCTCTAATCAGCCCCAGCATTTT.

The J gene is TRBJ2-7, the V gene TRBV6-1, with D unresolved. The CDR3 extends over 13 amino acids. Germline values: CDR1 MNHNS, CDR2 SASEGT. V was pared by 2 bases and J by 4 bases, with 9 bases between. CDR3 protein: CASSESSFYEQYF. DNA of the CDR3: TGTGCCAGCAGTGAAAGCTCTTTTTACGAGCAGTACTTC.

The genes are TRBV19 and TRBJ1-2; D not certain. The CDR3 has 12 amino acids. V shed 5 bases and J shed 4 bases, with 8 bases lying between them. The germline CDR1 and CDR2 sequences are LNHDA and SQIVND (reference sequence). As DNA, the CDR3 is TGTGCCAGTAGTTTTGAGAGCTATGGCTACACCTTC. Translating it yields CASSFESYGYTF.

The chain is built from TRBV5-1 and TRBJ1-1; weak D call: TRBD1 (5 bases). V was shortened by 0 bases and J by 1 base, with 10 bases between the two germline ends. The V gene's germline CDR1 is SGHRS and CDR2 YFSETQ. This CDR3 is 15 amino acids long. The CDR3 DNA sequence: TGCGCCAGCAGCTTGGAGGCAGGGCGGAACACTGAAGCTTTCTTT. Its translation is CASSLEAGRNTEAFF.

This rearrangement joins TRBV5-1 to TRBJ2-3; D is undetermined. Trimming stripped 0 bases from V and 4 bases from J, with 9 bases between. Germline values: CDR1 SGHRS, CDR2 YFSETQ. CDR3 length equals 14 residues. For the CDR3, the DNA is TGCGCCAGCAGCTTGGAATCCAGGTCAGATACGCAGTATTTT. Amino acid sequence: CASSLESRSDTQYF. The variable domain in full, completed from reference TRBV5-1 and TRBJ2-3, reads KAGVTQTPRYLIKTRGQQVTLSCSPISGHRSVSWYQQTPGQGLQFLFEYFSETQRNKGNFPGRFSGRQFSNSRSEMNVSTLELGDSALYLCASSLESRSDTQYFGPGTRLTVL.

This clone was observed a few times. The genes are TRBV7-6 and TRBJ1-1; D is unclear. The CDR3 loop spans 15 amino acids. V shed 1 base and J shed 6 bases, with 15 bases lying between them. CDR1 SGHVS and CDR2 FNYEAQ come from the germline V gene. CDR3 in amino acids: CASSLVVGRGAEAFF. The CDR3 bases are TGTGCCAGCAGCTTAGTGGTGGGCCGAGGTGCTGAAGCTTTCTTT.

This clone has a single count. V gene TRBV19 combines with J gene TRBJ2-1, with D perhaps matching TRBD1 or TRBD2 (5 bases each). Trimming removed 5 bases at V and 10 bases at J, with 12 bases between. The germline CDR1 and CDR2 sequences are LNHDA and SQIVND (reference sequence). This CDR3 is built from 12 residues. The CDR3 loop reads CASSARWGEQFF. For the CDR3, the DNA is TGTGCCAGTAGTGCCCGTTGGGGGGAGCAGTTCTTC.

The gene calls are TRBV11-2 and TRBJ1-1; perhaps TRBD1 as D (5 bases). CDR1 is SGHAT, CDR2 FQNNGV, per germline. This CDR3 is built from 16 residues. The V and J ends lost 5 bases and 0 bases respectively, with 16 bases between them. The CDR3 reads CASSNFGDLMNTEAFF. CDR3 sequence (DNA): TGTGCCAGCAGCAACTTCGGGGACTTGATGAACACTGAAGCTTTCTTT.

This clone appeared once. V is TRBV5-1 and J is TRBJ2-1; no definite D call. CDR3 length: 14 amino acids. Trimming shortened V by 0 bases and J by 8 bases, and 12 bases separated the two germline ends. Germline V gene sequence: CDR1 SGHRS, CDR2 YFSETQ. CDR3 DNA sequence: TGCGCCAGCAGCTTGGAGGCACTACAACATGAGCAGTTCTTC. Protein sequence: CASSLEALQHEQFF.

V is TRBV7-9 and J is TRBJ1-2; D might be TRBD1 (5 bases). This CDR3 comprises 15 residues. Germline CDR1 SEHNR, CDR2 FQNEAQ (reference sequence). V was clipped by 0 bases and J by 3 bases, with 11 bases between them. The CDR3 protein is CASSLAGTEHYGYTF. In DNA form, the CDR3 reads TGTGCCAGCAGCTTAGCCGGGACGGAGCACTATGGCTACACCTTC.

CDR3 sequence (DNA): TGTGCCAGTAGTATAAACAAGAACACTGAAGCTTTCTTT. Its protein product is CASSINKNTEAFF. V gene TRBV19 combines with J gene TRBJ1-1, with unresolved D. V lost 2 bases to trimming and J lost 1 base, with 5 bases between them. From germline, CDR1 is LNHDA and CDR2 SQIVND (reference sequence). The CDR3 totals 13 residues.

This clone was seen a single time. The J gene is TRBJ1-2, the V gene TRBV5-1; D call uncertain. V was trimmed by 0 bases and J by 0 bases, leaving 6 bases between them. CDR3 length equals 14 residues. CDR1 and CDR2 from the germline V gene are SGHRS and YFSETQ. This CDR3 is CASSLGSSNYGYTF. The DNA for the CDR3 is TGCGCCAGCAGCTTGGGCAGCTCTAACTATGGCTACACCTTC.